This T cell receptor beta chain was obtained from a study of blood T cell repertoires in COVID-19 (dated by TCRdb to 2020 to 2021). In the study overall: Samples from collaborators originated in the United States, Italy and Spain and spanned both the acute and convalescent phases of COVID-19. The prospective study material was composed of cDNA or gDNA derived from T cells, B-cell-depleted T cells, or PBMCs. Deeply sampled blood TCRbeta repertoires from subjects exposed to, actively infected with, or recovered from COVID-19 were included in the dataset. The repertoires were released in a freely available public database meant as a resource for research on the immune response to SARS-CoV-2. The samples were drawn from the first 160 participants of the ongoing ImmuneRACE study and from 1,254 subjects provided by 6 global collaborators. The sample metadata nearly always contained a de-identified subject ID, COVID-19 status, age in years and sex. Where available, HLA class I and class II types were taken from metadata supplied by the sample provider and were not determined by assay-based typing.

The study at large found these results: Clinical and demographic metadata were provided uncurated, with the amount varying by source and participant.

Collaborating institutions collected whole blood in K2EDTA tubes following their own protocols. For TCRbeta analysis, collaborator samples were shipped as frozen whole blood, as isolated PBMCs, or as DNA extracted from either sample type. Via the germline V gene, CDR1 is SNHLY and CDR2 FYNNEI. The trim is 6 bases for V and 0 bases for J, with a gap of 11 bases between the germline ends. The CDR3 starts with the cysteine, ends with the phenylalanine, and has 14 residues. The only DNA kept is the CDR3, 42 bases in frame from the first base. TCRbeta CDR3 regions were amplified from genomic DNA using the immunoSEQ Assay, a bias-controlled multiplex PCR. On the study's bioinformatics: Nucleated cell counts per sample were estimated from amplification of reference gene primers within the assay. To quantify the absolute abundance of each unique TCRbeta CDR3 rearrangement, sequence reads were collapsed and filtered. Productive Simpson clonality was computed per sample as the square root of Simpson's diversity index over productive rearrangements. TCRdb obtained this table from immuneACCESS and retained in-frame rearrangements with V and J assigned. These tables miss some clones; where compared with another copy, unresolved V genes account for less than half of the shortfall, and the remainder is unexplained. That table furnishes V, J and clone size, whereas the DNA furnished D and trimming. Present in this sample are fewer than 70,000 clones, more than 60% of which were seen just once. The ten largest clones take up roughly 5.3% of the sample.

Concerning this clone itself: Its recognized antigen is unknown. Base qualities were left out, and no much larger clone turns up one base away.

This receptor was taken from a human donor in a cohort sampled during active COVID-19. The rearranged chain carries TRBV2 and TRBJ1-1; the D gene cannot be resolved reliably. Sample: peripheral blood. The nucleotides are TGTGCCAGCAGACGGGGAGCTGTGAACACTGAAGCTTTCTTT. Its coded protein is CASRRGAVNTEAFF.